This passage covers 10 T cell receptor beta chains from one sample sequenced in a study of T cells in Graves' hyperthyroidism and ophthalmopathy. Using RNA transcripts as the source, TCR beta CDR3 regions were amplified. A set of HTBI primers served as the primers for a first-round RT-PCR of the TCR CDR3. Each CDR3 protein is one row after TCRdb ran MiXCR on the multiplex PCR reads. Among around 500,000 distinct CDR3 sequences listed, about 14% were seen once. Sequenced sample: blood. The receptors derive from a woman aged 40 to 55 with Graves' hyperthyroidism.

The chain carries TRBV28 and TRBJ1-3; maybe TRBD1 (5 bases). Trimming left V 4 bases short and J 2 bases short, with 15 bases between. The CDR3 has 16 residues. Germline V lookup: CDR1 MDHEN, CDR2 SYDVKM. As DNA, the CDR3 is TGTGCCAGCAGTTCCCCGACAGAGGGAACTGGAAACACCATATATTTT. Protein: CASSSPTEGTGNTIYF.

As for this clonotype: Being one base from a much bigger clone, this may be a read error. The V and J genes are TRBV2 and TRBJ2-1; D may correspond to TRBD1 or TRBD2 (5 bases each). V was shortened by 6 bases and J by 7 bases, with 13 bases between the two germline ends. The CDR3 totals 13 residues. Germline V gene data show CDR1 as SNHLY and CDR2 as FYNNEI. CDR3 nucleotide sequence: TGTGCCAGCAGCGGCCTGGGACCTAATGAGCAGTTCTTC. It yields the protein CASSGLGPNEQFF.

This clonotype was seen ten or more times. CDR3 DNA: TGTGCCAGCAAGCCACTCGGTTACGAGCAGTACTTC. Protein sequence: CASKPLGYEQYF. V gene TRBV6-1 combines with J gene TRBJ2-7; D not certain. The V end was cut by 7 bases, the J end by 4 bases, with 11 bases between. Per the germline V gene, CDR1 is MNHNS and CDR2 is SASEGT. The CDR3 is 12 residues long.

This chain joins TRBV20-1 and TRBJ2-1, with TRBD2 matching 9 bases. CDR1 is DFQATT, CDR2 SNEGSKA, per germline (reference sequence). The CDR3 has 11 amino acids. After removal of 5 bases from V and 10 bases from J, the junction contained 3 bases not matched to a gene. The CDR3, as DNA: TGCAGTGCTTCCCTAGCGGGGGAGCAGTTCTTC. It is translated as CSASLAGEQFF.

This clonotype was found many times. The gene calls are TRBV7-2 and TRBJ1-1, with D tentatively TRBD1 (6 bases). This CDR3 comprises 15 residues. Trimming took 4 bases from V and 10 from J, leaving 22 bases between them. The germline V gene has CDR1 SGHTA and CDR2 FQGNSA. CDR3 region: CASSSPTLGADGAFF. The CDR3 region has the DNA TGTGCCAGCAGCTCTCCAACGTTGGGGGCGGATGGAGCTTTCTTT.

This clonotype was observed a few times. This chain connects TRBV5-4 to TRBJ2-3, with D possibly TRBD1 on 7 matching bases. The germline CDR1 and CDR2 sequences are SGHNT and YYREEE (reference sequence). The CDR3 consists of 17 residues. Trimming shortened V by 0 bases and J by 4 bases, and 18 bases separated the two germline ends. The CDR3 region is CASSLDPPGGGADTQYF. The CDR3 DNA follows: TGTGCCAGCAGCTTGGACCCCCCCGGAGGGGGCGCAGATACGCAGTATTTT. The full variable domain, completed using reference TRBV5-4 and TRBJ2-3, is ETGVTQSPTHLIKTRGQQVTLRCSSQSGHNTVSWYQQALGQGPQFIFQYYREEENGRGNFPPRFSGLQFPNYSSELNVNALELDDSALYLCASSLDPPGGGADTQYFGPGTRLTVL.

On this clonotype: A read error may explain this, as a much larger clone is one base away. CDR3: CVSSQDERLAYNEQFF. The DNA for the CDR3 is TGTGTCAGCAGCCAAGACGAACGACTAGCCTACAATGAGCAGTTCTTC. J is TRBJ2-1 and V is TRBV3-1; TRBD2 might be the D (6 bases). The CDR3 sequence is 16 residues long. In germline, CDR1 is LGHDT, CDR2 YNNKEL (reference sequence).

The chain links TRBV27 to TRBJ1-2; a possible D gene is TRBD1 (5 bases). The V end was cut by 6 bases, the J end by 4 bases, with 18 bases between. The CDR3 totals 15 residues. CDR1 and CDR2 from the germline V gene are MNHEY and SMNVEV (reference sequence). CDR3 coding DNA: TGTGCCAGCAGGTACAAAGGGGAGATGGGCTATGGCTACACCTTC. This codes for CASRYKGEMGYGYTF.

This clonotype was seen many times. The V and J genes are TRBV5-1 and TRBJ1-6; a possible D gene is TRBD1 (5 bases). Germline V gene lookup returns CDR1 SGHRS and CDR2 YFSETQ. The CDR3 has 16 residues. Trimming cost V 4 bases and J 10 bases, with 21 bases left between them. Here the CDR3 DNA reads TGCGCCAGCAGCATAGAGGGGAGCGTAGGATACTCACCCCTCCACTTT. Its translation: CASSIEGSVGYSPLHF.

This clonotype was picked up many times. The rearrangement uses TRBV6-2 or TRBV6-3 and TRBJ2-7; no firm D call. Germline V gives CDR1 MNHEY, CDR2 SVGEGT. Trimming cost V 8 bases and J 3 bases, with 5 bases left between them. CDR3 length: 10 amino acids. The CDR3 is CASGYYEQYF. Here the CDR3 DNA reads TGTGCCAGCGGCTACTACGAGCAGTACTTC.